Many counts were recorded for the clone carrying this TCR beta chain. Its antigen is not identified. This entry is derived from a study of CD8 T cells in ankylosing spondylitis. The CDR3 contains 16 residues. Germline CDR1 MGHRA, CDR2 YSYEKL. V was pared by 0 bases and J by 3 bases, with 14 bases between. General study findings and limits: Earlier authors reported some of these motif variants in reactive arthritis synovial fluid and blood.

Using its own MiXCR run on the 5' RACE reads, TCRdb lists one record per CDR3 protein. The sample includes about 36,000 distinct CDR3 sequences, approximately 10% seen only once; the top ten take around 20%. The chain combines TRBV4-1 with TRBJ1-1, with D unresolved. This sequence was found in a male donor with ankylosing spondylitis. The specimen was synovial fluid, either unsorted or a sorted T cell fraction (not recorded which). The CDR3 bases are TGCGCCAGCAGCCAAGAGACCTATACTGGGGACACTGAAGCTTTCTTT. It specifies CASSQETYTGDTEAFF.